Listed below are T cell receptor beta chains from one sample, sequenced in a study of T-cell memory formation after mild COVID-19. Via MiXCR, TCRdb re-called the 5' RACE reads, giving one row per CDR3 protein. The sample lists around 450,000 distinct CDR3 sequences; 20% were seen once. Material: PBMCs or a T cell subset sorted from them (not recorded which). These receptors all come from an adult woman who had mild COVID-19 (a few samples of this study predate the infection). Cell type and time point are not known. CDR3s include the opening cysteine and the closing phenylalanine or tryptophan. The D gene is left open where the match is weak. Size tells how often a clone was seen (once, few, many) or the class of an expanded clone, and some rows leave it out.

d_call j_call clone_size v_call cdr3_length cdr3_aa cdr3_nt
TRBD1 TRBJ2-1 . TRBV29-1 15 CSVQGAKNSYNEQFF TGCAGCGTCCAGGGGGCGAAGAACTCCTACAATGAGCAGTTCTTC
TRBD1 TRBJ1-1 few TRBV9 14 CASSVATGAVEAFF TGTGCCAGCAGCGTAGCCACAGGGGCGGTTGAAGCTTTCTTT
. TRBJ2-1 few TRBV7-8 15 CASNDGHLMYNEQFF TGTGCCAGCAACGACGGACACTTAATGTACAATGAGCAGTTCTTC
. TRBJ2-3 . TRBV7-8 16 CASSGRGGTSTDTQYF TGTGCCAGCAGCGGCCGCGGCGGAACTAGCACAGATACGCAGTATTTT
TRBD2 TRBJ2-2 . TRBV12-3/TRBV12-4 15 CASSPRGVENGELFF TGTGCCAGCTCCCCCCGGGGGGTGGAAAACGGGGAGCTGTTTTTT
. TRBJ2-4 . TRBV27 12 CASSLRGDIQYF TGTGCCAGCAGTTTGCGGGGTGACATTCAGTACTTC
TRBD1 TRBJ2-3 few TRBV7-9 16 CASSSNGQGATDTQYF TGTGCCAGCAGCTCGAACGGACAGGGGGCAACAGATACGCAGTATTTT
. TRBJ2-7 . TRBV29-1 13 CSVGLAQGYEQYF TGCAGCGTTGGGCTGGCGCAGGGCTACGAGCAGTACTTC
. TRBJ2-6 . TRBV5-4 18 CALSPPRRGSSGANVLTF TGTGCCCTATCCCCACCGCGGCGGGGTTCCTCTGGGGCCAACGTCCTGACTTTC
. TRBJ2-3 many TRBV7-9 17 CASSRGTANTLTDTQYF TGTGCCAGCAGCCGAGGGACCGCGAATACCCTCACAGATACGCAGTATTTT
TRBD2 TRBJ2-5 many TRBV6-5 15 CASSYDTSGSQTQYF TGTGCCAGCAGTTACGATACTAGCGGGAGTCAGACCCAGTACTTC
. TRBJ2-1 many TRBV24-1 14 CATSVEGRLNEQFF TGTGCCACCAGTGTGGAGGGGCGTTTGAATGAGCAGTTCTTC
. TRBJ1-1 . TRBV6-5 15 CASSYSRVKNTEAFF TGTGCCAGCAGTTACTCACGGGTGAAGAACACTGAAGCTTTCTTT
. TRBJ2-4 . TRBV3-1 16 CASSHGRTTAKNIQYF TGTGCCAGCAGCCATGGACGGACGACAGCCAAAAACATTCAGTACTTC
. TRBJ1-1 . TRBV3-1 14 CASSLARAHTEAFF TGTGCCAGCAGTCTGGCCAGGGCTCACACTGAAGCTTTCTTT
. TRBJ1-3 few TRBV12-3/TRBV12-4 16 CASSLARVTSGNTIYF TGTGCCAGCAGTTTAGCGAGGGTAACATCTGGAAACACCATATATTTT
. TRBJ1-2 . TRBV7-8 13 CASSLALGYGYTF TGTGCCAGCAGCTTAGCTCTAGGGTATGGCTACACCTTC
. TRBJ2-1 few TRBV7-8 13 CASSFGFGDEQFF TGTGCCAGCAGCTTTGGTTTTGGCGATGAGCAGTTCTTC
TRBD2 TRBJ2-7 . TRBV10-3 13 CAISGGRIYEQYF TGTGCCATCAGTGGCGGGAGGATCTACGAGCAGTACTTC
. TRBJ2-1 few TRBV19 19 CASNPRKGAGTRSHNEQFF TGTGCCAGTAACCCTCGGAAGGGGGCAGGGACTAGATCTCACAATGAGCAGTTCTTC
TRBD1 TRBJ2-3 few TRBV5-6 16 CASSSGTGGAGDTQYF TGTGCCAGCAGCTCCGGGACAGGGGGCGCCGGAGATACGCAGTATTTT
. TRBJ2-1 few TRBV5-1 15 CASSYERSSYNEQFF TGCGCCAGCAGCTACGAGCGGAGCTCCTACAATGAGCAGTTCTTC
TRBD2 TRBJ2-3 . TRBV7-9 17 CASSPRTSGSSTDTQYF TGTGCCAGCAGCCCCCGGACTAGCGGATCTAGCACAGATACGCAGTATTTT
TRBD1 TRBJ1-1 few TRBV5-1 15 CASSPVTGGVTEAFF TGCGCCAGCAGCCCAGTGACAGGGGGAGTTACTGAAGCTTTCTTT
. TRBJ1-5 many TRBV5-1 15 CASSLWGGINQPQHF TGCGCCAGCAGCTTGTGGGGGGGTATCAATCAGCCCCAGCATTTT